This is a list of T cell receptor beta chains from one sample in a study of somatic mutations in cytotoxic T cells in rheumatoid arthritis. The data were produced by immunoSEQ multiplex PCR, yet TCRdb's version contains in-frame clones alone and is incomplete. The sample consists of about 14,000 clones, around four fifths of them appearing once. The sample consisted of CD8+ T cells sorted from blood. The receptors here all came from an adult with rheumatoid arthritis. The CDR3 runs from the conserved cysteine through the conserved F or W. The size of a clone is reported for some rows only, either as once, few or many, or as a class for expanded clones.

clone_size: few
j_call: TRBJ1-6
v_call: TRBV6-5
cdr3_aa: CASSQRGSLDPHF

clone_size: once
j_call: TRBJ1-1
v_call: TRBV7-8
cdr3_aa: CASSLGDSYTEAFF

clone_size: .
j_call: TRBJ2-1
v_call: TRBV11-2
cdr3_aa: CASSFIASLYNEQFF

clone_size: .
j_call: TRBJ2-2
v_call: TRBV4-1
cdr3_aa: CASSQEVRTGELFF

clone_size: few
j_call: TRBJ2-7
v_call: TRBV6-5
cdr3_aa: CASQPGQMIYEQYF

clone_size: .
j_call: TRBJ1-4
v_call: TRBV7-6
cdr3_aa: CASGGDNEKLFF

clone_size: .
j_call: TRBJ1-2
v_call: TRBV10-1
cdr3_aa: CASSRIRTGVGGDYGYTF

clone_size: few
j_call: TRBJ2-2
v_call: TRBV27
cdr3_aa: CASTRWSGQVNTGELFF

clone_size: .
j_call: TRBJ1-1
v_call: TRBV5-4
cdr3_aa: CASSPRTGGTEAFF

clone_size: .
j_call: TRBJ2-3
v_call: TRBV4-2
cdr3_aa: CASSQDNWQGGDTQYF

clone_size: .
j_call: TRBJ2-1
v_call: TRBV2
cdr3_aa: CASSARSLAPYNEQFF

clone_size: .
j_call: TRBJ1-1
v_call: TRBV4-1
cdr3_aa: CASSQDRSGRTEAFF

clone_size: .
j_call: TRBJ2-5
v_call: TRBV28
cdr3_aa: CASCSGVLGETQYF

clone_size: .
j_call: TRBJ2-3
v_call: TRBV6-1
cdr3_aa: CASSVGGASTDTQYF

clone_size: .
j_call: TRBJ2-1
v_call: TRBV27
cdr3_aa: CASSLTQRGIDEQFF

clone_size: .
j_call: TRBJ2-1
v_call: TRBV2
cdr3_aa: CASSEAGAFYNEQFF

clone_size: .
j_call: TRBJ2-1
v_call: TRBV10-2
cdr3_aa: CASQQAGGFISYNEQFF

clone_size: .
j_call: TRBJ1-1
v_call: TRBV4-1
cdr3_aa: CASSQQQGIEAFF

clone_size: few
j_call: TRBJ1-4
v_call: TRBV11-2
cdr3_aa: CASSSGWEKLFF

clone_size: .
j_call: TRBJ1-2
v_call: TRBV28
cdr3_aa: CASSYGQHLYGYTF

clone_size: .
j_call: TRBJ2-1
v_call: TRBV7-8
cdr3_aa: CASSRAVGFNEQFF

clone_size: .
j_call: TRBJ2-6
v_call: TRBV6-1
cdr3_aa: CASSERHPMTSGANVLTF

clone_size: .
j_call: TRBJ2-1
v_call: TRBV6-1
cdr3_aa: CASSELTGANNEQFF

clone_size: .
j_call: TRBJ1-1
v_call: TRBV27
cdr3_aa: CASSGMYTEAFF

clone_size: .
j_call: TRBJ1-3
v_call: TRBV4-1
cdr3_aa: CASSQAGGSGNTIYF

clone_size: .
j_call: TRBJ2-1
v_call: TRBV13
cdr3_aa: CASSTRTSGGEQFF

clone_size: .
j_call: TRBJ1-6
v_call: TRBV5-1
cdr3_aa: CASSRDPYNSPLHF

clone_size: once
j_call: TRBJ2-1
v_call: TRBV9
cdr3_aa: CASSVAHGTGGGEQFF

clone_size: once
j_call: TRBJ2-4
v_call: TRBV28
cdr3_aa: CASSPPRHILAKNIQYF

clone_size: .
j_call: TRBJ1-1
v_call: TRBV9
cdr3_aa: CASSVQDVNTEAFF

clone_size: .
j_call: TRBJ2-6
v_call: TRBV2
cdr3_aa: CASNRVPGANVLTF

clone_size: .
j_call: TRBJ2-1
v_call: TRBV9
cdr3_aa: CASSVDLDRYYYNEQFF

clone_size: .
j_call: TRBJ1-3
v_call: TRBV4-1
cdr3_aa: CASSQFSGNTIYF

clone_size: .
j_call: TRBJ2-3
v_call: TRBV27
cdr3_aa: CATRVADTQYF

clone_size: .
j_call: TRBJ1-5
v_call: TRBV4-1
cdr3_aa: CASSQDRGLNQPQHF

clone_size: few
j_call: TRBJ1-3
v_call: TRBV6-1
cdr3_aa: CASSDETGSGNTIYF

clone_size: .
j_call: TRBJ2-1
v_call: TRBV6-1
cdr3_aa: CASSRRGGTYNEQFF

clone_size: .
j_call: .
v_call: TRBV11-2
cdr3_aa: CASSSGHTGAEQYF

clone_size: .
j_call: TRBJ1-4
v_call: TRBV27
cdr3_aa: CASSPGRANEKLFF

clone_size: .
j_call: TRBJ1-5
v_call: TRBV21-1
cdr3_aa: CASSKARWHVSNQPQHF

clone_size: .
j_call: TRBJ1-6
v_call: TRBV13
cdr3_aa: CASSLARGSYNSPLHF

clone_size: few
j_call: TRBJ2-1
v_call: TRBV11-2
cdr3_aa: CASSLYSSYNEQFF

clone_size: .
j_call: TRBJ2-3
v_call: TRBV28
cdr3_aa: CASSPGLAGNTQYF

clone_size: .
j_call: TRBJ2-1
v_call: TRBV27
cdr3_aa: CASSFFPGSNEQFF

clone_size: .
j_call: TRBJ2-3
v_call: TRBV13
cdr3_aa: CASSFGYFTDTQYF

clone_size: .
j_call: TRBJ2-1
v_call: TRBV11-2
cdr3_aa: CASSSADRYYNEQFF

clone_size: medium-sized
j_call: TRBJ2-2
v_call: TRBV9
cdr3_aa: CASSPAGQSNTGELFF